The clone carrying this T cell receptor (beta chain) was observed many times. Its antigen is undetermined. Over 18 months, lack of ophthalmopathy progression marked Graves' hyperthyroidism as stable. Lactation, pregnancy, other autoimmune disease or uncontrolled infection excluded patients. The diagnoses drew upon clinical symptoms, serum thyroxine and TRAb, thyroid ultrasound and orbital computed tomography. These data come from a study of T cells in Graves' hyperthyroidism and ophthalmopathy. Study-level results: Most thyroid clonotypes with frequency above 0.001 were detected in blood.

From RNA transcripts, TCR beta CDR3 regions were amplified. HTBI primers were used for first-round RT-PCR of the TCR CDR3. In TCRdb, the multiplex PCR reads were re-called with MiXCR into one record per CDR3 protein. The table has under 350,000 distinct CDR3 sequences, around 20% seen once. CDR3 length: 15 amino acids. V trimming: 6 bases; J trimming: 2 bases; junction bases outside the gene matches: 7. Germline V gene data show CDR1 as MDHEN and CDR2 as SYDVKM. The source of this sequence is a woman aged 45-65 years with Graves' hyperthyroidism. The gene calls are TRBV28 and TRBJ1-2, with 9 bases identical to TRBD1. The sample was blood. The CDR3 region has the DNA TGTGCCAGCAGGCCAACAGGGGGCCGAAACTATGGCTACACCTTC. Encoded protein: CASRPTGGRNYGYTF.